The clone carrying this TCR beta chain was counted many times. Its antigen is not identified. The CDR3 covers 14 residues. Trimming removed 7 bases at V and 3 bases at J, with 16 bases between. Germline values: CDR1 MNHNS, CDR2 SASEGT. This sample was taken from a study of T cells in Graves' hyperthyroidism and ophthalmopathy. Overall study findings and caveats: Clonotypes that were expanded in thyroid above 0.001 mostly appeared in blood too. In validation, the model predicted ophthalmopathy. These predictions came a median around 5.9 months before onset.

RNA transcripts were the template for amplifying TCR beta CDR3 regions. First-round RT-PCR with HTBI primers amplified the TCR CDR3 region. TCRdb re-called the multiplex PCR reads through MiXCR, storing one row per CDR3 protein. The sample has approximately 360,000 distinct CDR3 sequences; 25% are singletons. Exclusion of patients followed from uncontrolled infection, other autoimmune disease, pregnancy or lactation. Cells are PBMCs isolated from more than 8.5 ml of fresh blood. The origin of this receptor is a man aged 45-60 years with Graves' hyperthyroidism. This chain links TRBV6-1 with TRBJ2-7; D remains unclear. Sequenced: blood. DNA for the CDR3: TGTGCCAGCAACGTGCCAGCTGTGGACTACGAGCAGTACTTC. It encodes CASNVPAVDYEQYF.